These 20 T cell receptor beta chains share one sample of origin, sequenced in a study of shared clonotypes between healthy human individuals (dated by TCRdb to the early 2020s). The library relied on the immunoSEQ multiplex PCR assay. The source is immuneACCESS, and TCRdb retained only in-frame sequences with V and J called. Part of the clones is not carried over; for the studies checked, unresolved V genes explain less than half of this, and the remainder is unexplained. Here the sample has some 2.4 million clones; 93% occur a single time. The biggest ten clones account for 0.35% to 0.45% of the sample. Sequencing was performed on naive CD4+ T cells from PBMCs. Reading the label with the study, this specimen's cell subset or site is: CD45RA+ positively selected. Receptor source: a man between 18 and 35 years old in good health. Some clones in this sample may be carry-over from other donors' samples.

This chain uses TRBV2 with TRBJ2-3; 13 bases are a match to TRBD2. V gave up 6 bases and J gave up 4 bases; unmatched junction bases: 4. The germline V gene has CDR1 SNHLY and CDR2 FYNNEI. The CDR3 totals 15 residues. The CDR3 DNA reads TGTGCCAGCAGGACTAGCGGGGGGCGACCAGATACGCAGTATTTT. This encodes CASRTSGGRPDTQYF.

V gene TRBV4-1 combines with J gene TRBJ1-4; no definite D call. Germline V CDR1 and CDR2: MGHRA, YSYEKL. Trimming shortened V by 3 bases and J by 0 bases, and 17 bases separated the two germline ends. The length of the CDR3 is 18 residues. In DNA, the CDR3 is TGCGCCAGCAGCCAGGGCCCGGTGAGAGTTGCAACTAATGAAAAACTGTTTTTT. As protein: CASSQGPVRVATNEKLFF.

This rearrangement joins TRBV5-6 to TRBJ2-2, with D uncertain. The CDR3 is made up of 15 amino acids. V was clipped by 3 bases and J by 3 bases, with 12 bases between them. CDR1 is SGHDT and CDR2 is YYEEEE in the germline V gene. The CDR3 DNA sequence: TGTGCCAGCAGCTGGGGTTTTCGGGACACCGGGGAGCTGTTTTTT. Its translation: CASSWGFRDTGELFF.

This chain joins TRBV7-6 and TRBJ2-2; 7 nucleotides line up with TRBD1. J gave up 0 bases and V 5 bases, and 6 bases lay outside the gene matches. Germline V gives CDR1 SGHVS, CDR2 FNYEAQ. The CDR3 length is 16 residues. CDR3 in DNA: TGTGCCAGCAGCGAAAGGGACAGACCGAACACCGGGGAGCTGTTTTTT. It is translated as CASSERDRPNTGELFF.

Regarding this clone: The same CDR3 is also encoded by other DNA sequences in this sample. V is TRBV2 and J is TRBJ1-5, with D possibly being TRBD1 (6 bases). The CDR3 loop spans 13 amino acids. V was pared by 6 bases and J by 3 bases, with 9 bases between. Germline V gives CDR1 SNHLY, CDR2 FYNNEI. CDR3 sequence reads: CASRGQANQPQHF. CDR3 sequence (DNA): TGTGCCAGCAGGGGACAAGCCAATCAGCCCCAGCATTTT.

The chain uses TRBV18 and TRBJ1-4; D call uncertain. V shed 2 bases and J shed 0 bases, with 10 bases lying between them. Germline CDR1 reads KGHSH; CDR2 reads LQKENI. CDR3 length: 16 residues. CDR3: CASSPSRAATNEKLFF. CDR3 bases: TGTGCCAGCTCACCATCGCGCGCGGCAACTAATGAAAAACTGTTTTTT.

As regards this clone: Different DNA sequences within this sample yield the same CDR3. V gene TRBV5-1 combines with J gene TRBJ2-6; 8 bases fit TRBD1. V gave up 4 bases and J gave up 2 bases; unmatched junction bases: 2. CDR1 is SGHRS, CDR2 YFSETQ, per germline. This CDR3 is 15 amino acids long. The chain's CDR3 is CASSTDRAGANVLTF. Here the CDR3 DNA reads TGCGCCAGCAGCACGGACAGGGCTGGGGCCAACGTCCTGACTTTC.

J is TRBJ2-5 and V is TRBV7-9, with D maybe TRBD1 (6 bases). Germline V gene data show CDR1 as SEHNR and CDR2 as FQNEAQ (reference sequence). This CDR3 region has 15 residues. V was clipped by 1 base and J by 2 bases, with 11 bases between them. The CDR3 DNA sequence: TGTGCCAGCAGCTTAGGTGGGGGCCTTCAAGAGACCCAGTACTTC. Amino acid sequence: CASSLGGGLQETQYF.

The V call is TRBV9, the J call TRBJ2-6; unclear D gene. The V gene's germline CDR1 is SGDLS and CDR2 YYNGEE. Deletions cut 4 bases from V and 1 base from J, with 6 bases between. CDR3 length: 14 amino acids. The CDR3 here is CASSLTSGANVLTF. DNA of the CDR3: TGTGCCAGCAGCCTGACATCTGGGGCCAACGTCCTGACTTTC.

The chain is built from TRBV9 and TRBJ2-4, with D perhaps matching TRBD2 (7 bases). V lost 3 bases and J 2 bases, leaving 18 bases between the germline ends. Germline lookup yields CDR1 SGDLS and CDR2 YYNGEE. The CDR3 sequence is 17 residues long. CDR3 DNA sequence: TGTGCCAGCAGCGCCTTTGGGGGGGCTTATTCCAAAAACATTCAGTACTTC. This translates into CASSAFGGAYSKNIQYF.

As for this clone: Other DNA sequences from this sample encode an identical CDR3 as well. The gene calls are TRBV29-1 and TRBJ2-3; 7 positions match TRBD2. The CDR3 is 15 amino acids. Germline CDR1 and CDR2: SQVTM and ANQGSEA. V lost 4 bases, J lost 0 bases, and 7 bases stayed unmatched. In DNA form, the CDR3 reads TGCAGCGTTGTCACGGGGCGGGGGAGCACAGATACGCAGTATTTT. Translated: CSVVTGRGSTDTQYF.

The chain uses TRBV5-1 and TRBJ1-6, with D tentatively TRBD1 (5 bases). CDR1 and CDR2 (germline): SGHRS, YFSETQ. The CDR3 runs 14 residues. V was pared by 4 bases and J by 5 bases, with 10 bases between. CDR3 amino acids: CASSDRADNSPLHF. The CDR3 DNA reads TGCGCCAGCAGCGACAGAGCAGATAATTCACCCCTCCACTTT.

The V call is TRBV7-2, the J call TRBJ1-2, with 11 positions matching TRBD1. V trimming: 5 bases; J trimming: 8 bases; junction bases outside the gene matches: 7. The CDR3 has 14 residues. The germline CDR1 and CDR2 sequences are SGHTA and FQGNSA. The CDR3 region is CASSRGTGGEGYTF. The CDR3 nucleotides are TGTGCCAGCAGCCGCGGGACAGGGGGTGAGGGCTACACCTTC.

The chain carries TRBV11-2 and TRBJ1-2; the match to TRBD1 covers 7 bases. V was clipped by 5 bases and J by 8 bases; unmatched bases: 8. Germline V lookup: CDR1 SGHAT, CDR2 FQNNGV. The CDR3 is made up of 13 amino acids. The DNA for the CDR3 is TGTGCCAGCAGCACAAGGGGGCCGAGAGGCTACACCTTC. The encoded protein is CASSTRGPRGYTF.

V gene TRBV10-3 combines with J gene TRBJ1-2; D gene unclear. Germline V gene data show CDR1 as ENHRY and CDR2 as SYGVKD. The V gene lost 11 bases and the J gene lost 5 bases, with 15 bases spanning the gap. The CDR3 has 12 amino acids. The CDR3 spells CAPDRPNYGYTF. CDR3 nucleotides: TGTGCCCCGGACCGGCCGAATTATGGCTACACCTTC.

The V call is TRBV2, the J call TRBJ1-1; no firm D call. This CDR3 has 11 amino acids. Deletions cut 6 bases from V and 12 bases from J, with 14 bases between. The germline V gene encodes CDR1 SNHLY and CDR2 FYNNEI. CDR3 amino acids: CASRQQRVTFF. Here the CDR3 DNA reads TGTGCCAGCAGACAACAGAGGGTGACTTTCTTT.

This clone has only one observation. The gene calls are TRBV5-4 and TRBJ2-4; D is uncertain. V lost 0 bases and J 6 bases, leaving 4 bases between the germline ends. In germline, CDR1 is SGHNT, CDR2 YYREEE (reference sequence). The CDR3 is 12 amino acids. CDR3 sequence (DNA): TGTGCCAGCAGCTTGGAGGGAAACATTCAGTACTTC. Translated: CASSLEGNIQYF. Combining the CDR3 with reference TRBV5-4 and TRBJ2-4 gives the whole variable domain ETGVTQSPTHLIKTRGQQVTLRCSSQSGHNTVSWYQQALGQGPQFIFQYYREEENGRGNFPPRFSGLQFPNYSSELNVNALELDDSALYLCASSLEGNIQYFGAGTRLSVL.

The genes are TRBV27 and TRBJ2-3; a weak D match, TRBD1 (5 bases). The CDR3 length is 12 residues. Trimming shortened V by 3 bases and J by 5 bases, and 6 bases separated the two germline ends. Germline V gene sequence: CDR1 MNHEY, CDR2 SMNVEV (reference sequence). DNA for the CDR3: TGTGCCAGCAGTTTTAGGGGAGATACGCAGTATTTT. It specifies CASSFRGDTQYF.

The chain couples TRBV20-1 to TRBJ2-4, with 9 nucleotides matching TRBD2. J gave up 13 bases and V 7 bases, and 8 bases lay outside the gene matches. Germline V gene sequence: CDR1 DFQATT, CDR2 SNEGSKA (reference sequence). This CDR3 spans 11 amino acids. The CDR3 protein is CSVGLAGPQYF. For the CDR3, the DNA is TGCAGTGTTGGCCTAGCGGGACCCCAGTACTTC.

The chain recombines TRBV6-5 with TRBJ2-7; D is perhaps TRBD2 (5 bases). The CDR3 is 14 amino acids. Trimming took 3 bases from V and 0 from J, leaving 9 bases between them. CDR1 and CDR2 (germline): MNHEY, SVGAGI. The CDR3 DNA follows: TGTGCCAGCAGTTATGCGGGCATCTCCTACGAGCAGTACTTC. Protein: CASSYAGISYEQYF.